This T cell receptor (beta chain) was obtained from a study of cytomegalovirus exposure and HLA in healthy donors. Study conclusions and caveats: In a later analysis, across HLA loci, associated TCR counts were highest for DRB1, lowest for HLA-C. As immune exposure information, only CMV serostatus was available. Association with HLA alleles at 0.05 false discovery rate was found for 15,000 to 20,000 TCR beta sequences in a later analysis.

With 60 Vbeta and 13 Jbeta primers, the PCR was carried out. As processed by the authors: Later, an analysis found about 80 million unique TCR beta chains, and approximately 10 million of these were shared. Libraries were prepared by immunoSEQ multiplex PCR; TCRdb keeps only in-frame clonotypes and omits some of them. V, J and clone size are those of that table, while D and trimming were read from the DNA. This table has approximately 91,000 clones, around nine tenths appearing once. Remarks on this clone: What it binds is unknown.

This CDR3 spans 13 amino acids. Between the trimmed V and J ends, which lost 0 bases and 10 bases, there was a span of 13 bases. CDR1 is GTSNPN, CDR2 SVGIG, per germline (reference sequence). Sequenced material: PBMCs. The rearrangement links TRBV30 to TRBJ2-1; D perhaps matches TRBD2 (5 bases). The origin of this receptor is a man aged 25-45 years in good health and CMV-seropositive. The CDR3 loop is CAWSVPGLTEQFF. The DNA for the CDR3 is TGTGCCTGGAGTGTACCCGGACTCACCGAGCAGTTCTTC.